This TCR beta chain was captured in a study of a mutant IDH1 vaccine in newly diagnosed glioma. Notes on the study in general: Overall, just under 95% of patients had vaccine-induced immune responses.

Points on this clone: Antigen specificity is unknown. Other nucleotide sequences from this sample produce the same CDR3.

This sample's time point: week 5, during vaccination. Vaccination used 300 ug of mutant IDH1 20-mer peptide per dose, with topical imiquimod. Some clones are missing from TCRdb's copy, which holds only in-frame ones; the method was immunoSEQ multiplex PCR. The sample has tens of thousands of clones; roughly 82% are singletons. Sequencing was performed on PBMCs, taken from a glioma patient whose treatment included an IDH1 peptide vaccine. The sequence was obtained from a woman under 30 with glioma. Some clones in this sample may be carry-over from other donors' samples.

The CDR3 region has the DNA TGTGCCAGCAGCCAGGATAGCAATCAGCCCCAGCATTTT. Translation gives CASSQDSNQPQHF. The chain carries TRBV4-2 and TRBJ1-5; no clear D gene. The CDR3 covers 13 residues. Trimming stripped 3 bases from V and 0 bases from J, with 3 bases between. Germline loops: CDR1 LGHNA, CDR2 YNFKEQ.